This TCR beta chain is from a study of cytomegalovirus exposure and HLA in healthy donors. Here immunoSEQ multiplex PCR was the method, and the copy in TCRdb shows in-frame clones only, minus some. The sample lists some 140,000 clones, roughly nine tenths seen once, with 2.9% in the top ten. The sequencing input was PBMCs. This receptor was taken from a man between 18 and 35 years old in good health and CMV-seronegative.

The chain's CDR3 is CASRAWGTSAYNEQFF. The CDR3 DNA reads TGTGCCAGCAGGGCCTGGGGGACTAGCGCATACAATGAGCAGTTCTTC. This chain connects TRBV27 to TRBJ2-1; 10 nucleotides line up with TRBD2. This CDR3 spans 16 amino acids. With 6 bases clipped from V and 4 bases from J, the junction kept 9 bases outside the gene matches. CDR1 is MNHEY and CDR2 is SMNVEV in the germline V gene (reference sequence).